These 2 T cell receptor beta chains share one sample of origin, sequenced in a study of monozygotic twins with inflammatory bowel disease. For each CDR3 protein, TCRdb gives one entry from its re-call of the 5' RACE reads, without DNA. Its clone listing holds 90,000 to 110,000 distinct CDR3 sequences. Sequencing used blood. Source of these receptors: a human donor with ulcerative colitis or Crohn's disease, or a healthy co-twin of an affected twin (not recorded which).

This chain connects TRBV24-1 to TRBJ1-5; with no DNA, the TCRdb D assignment of TRBD1 cannot be verified. The CDR3 runs 18 residues. Germline loops: CDR1 KGHDR, CDR2 SFDVKD. The CDR3 loop is CATSLGGDASSANQPQHF.

The rearrangement joins TRBV12-3 or TRBV12-4 to TRBJ1-2. CDR3 length equals 14 residues. This CDR3 is CASSSPSAYVGYTF.